This T cell receptor beta chain is from a study of regulatory T cells in long-lasting Graves disease. Time point indicated: newly diagnosed GD, antithyroid drugs for less than 3 months. The TCR library was made from RNA that had been extracted from PBMCs in TRIzol. Per the germline V gene, CDR1 is SGDLS and CDR2 is YYNGEE. The CDR3 spans 15 residues. Trimming pared 0 bases from V and 5 bases from J, leaving 12 bases between. This clonotype was found many times. Researchers made TCR beta libraries by using iRepertoire HTBI primers and running Arm-PCR on CDR3 regions. TCRdb itself ran the multiplex PCR reads through MiXCR, one entry per CDR3 protein. This sample has hundreds of thousands of distinct CDR3 sequences, with about 15% found just once. This sample also belongs to another study, concerning T cells in Graves' hyperthyroidism and ophthalmopathy. That source reports: Graves' hyperthyroidism was deemed stable absent ophthalmopathy progression within 18 months. Diagnosis rested on symptoms, serum thyroxine and TRAb, thyroid ultrasound, and orbital computed tomography.

This specimen was peripheral blood mononuclear cells (PBMCs), taken at new diagnosis, from a patient treated with antithyroid drugs. The clonotype originates from a woman between 40 and 50 years old with Graves disease. The chain recombines TRBV9 with TRBJ2-1; D uncertain. CDR3 region: CASSVEWLEDNEQFF. CDR3 DNA: TGTGCCAGCAGCGTAGAATGGTTGGAAGACAATGAGCAGTTCTTC.